This T cell receptor (beta chain) was identified during a study of blood T cell repertoires in COVID-19. Whole-study context: PBMCs, B-cell-depleted T cells, or T cells provided the cDNA or gDNA that made up the material.

Germline V gene data show CDR1 as SGHTA and CDR2 as FQGNSA. V gave up 0 bases and J gave up 4 bases, with 3 bases separating them. The CDR3 is 12 amino acids. The assay was immunoSEQ multiplex PCR, and TCRdb's table has in-frame clones only and misses some. The table includes 170,000 or so clones, approximately 86% detected once. The specimen was peripheral blood. This TCR was recovered from a man aged 35-49 years with active or convalescent COVID-19. The chain is built from TRBV7-2 and TRBJ2-5, with D uncertain. The CDR3 reads CASSLARETQYF. The CDR3 coding sequence is TGTGCCAGCAGCTTAGCTAGAGAGACCCAGTACTTC.